The clone carrying this T cell receptor (beta chain) was counted a single time. This record belongs to a study of cytomegalovirus exposure and HLA in healthy donors. Assay used: immunoSEQ multiplex PCR; TCRdb lists only in-frame clones, some missing. The sample carries about 220,000 clones, 80% to 85% recorded once. The CDR3 is made up of 15 amino acids. Germline CDR1 and CDR2: LGHNA and YNFKEQ. V was clipped by 0 bases and J by 2 bases, with 9 bases between them. V gene TRBV4-2 combines with J gene TRBJ2-3; D unclear. This receptor was identified in a woman aged 30 to 39 in good health and CMV-seropositive. The sample consisted of PBMCs. The DNA of the CDR3 is TGTGCCAGCAGCCAAGATTATCAGAACACAGATACGCAGTATTTT. Protein sequence: CASSQDYQNTDTQYF.